Detailed here is one TCR beta chain. Its cognate antigen has yet to be identified. Per-nucleotide qualities are absent, and no much larger clonotype sits a single base away. Reading the label with the study, this specimen's time point is: about 28 days (+/-7) after the second vaccine dose. AZD1222 recipients whose second dose came at about 4 weeks and those whose second dose came at about 12 weeks were combined into one group, since spike-specific TCR depth and breadth did not differ between the two schedules. The vaccinee samples were drawn from two UK trials, COV001 and COV002, one of which was a single-blind randomized controlled phase 2/3 trial testing AZD1222 (ChAdOx1 nCoV-19) in healthy adults. For TCRbeta chain sequencing, PBMC samples from trial participants were taken at day 0 and at day 28 after the second dose. The CDR3 regions of human TCRbeta chains were analyzed by immunosequencing. The paper's data handling went like this. Repertoire TCRs were matched against a reference library of SARS-CoV-2-specific TCRs generated with the MIRA antigen-specificity platform. Breadth meant the fraction of unique TCRs that were SARS-CoV-2-associated, whereas depth meant the fraction of total T cells that were SARS-CoV-2-associated. Using the MIRA data, each spike-specific TCR was mapped to the spike region that the TCR reacts to and placed in a CD4 or CD8 class. Log10-transformed breadth and depth values were compared by one-way ANOVA with Sidak's multiple comparisons tests. What TCRdb holds here is the immuneACCESS table cut down to in-frame rearrangements. Part of the clones is not present; checked against another copy, under half of the missing clones reflect an unresolved V gene, and the others are unexplained. The V and J calls and clone size come from that table; D and trimming were worked out from the DNA. This sample lists some 180,000 clones; approximately 89% were detected once. The ten biggest clones cover over 1.5% of the sample.

The data were obtained in a study of T cell responses to AZD1222 COVID-19 vaccine (dated by TCRdb to the early 2020s). As for the study more broadly: A total of over 230 trial participants underwent TCR sequencing, of whom about 200 had received two doses of AZD1222 and roughly 26 had received two doses of the MenACWY control vaccine. Trial participants were enrolled by age into 18-55, 56-69 and 70-plus year subgroups, with about 150, 28 and 57 TCR-sequenced participants respectively.

Overall study results and their limits: Vaccine-associated CD4 TCRs spanned the whole spike protein, with dominant responses in regions 160-218 and 743-854. Only five to seven AZD1222 recipients were SARS-CoV-2 seropositive at baseline, limiting conclusions about previously exposed vaccinees. Because no day 14 peak-response samples were available, repertoires were characterized only after the peak T cell response. After two AZD1222 doses, both the breadth and the depth of spike-specific TCRs were significantly higher than at day 0 and than in MenACWY recipients. In the small 56-69-year group, the increase in depth fell short of significance, most likely because of low power. Participants were mostly white British and included more females than males, and it was suggested by the authors that clonal diversity may have been underestimated. Epitopes outside the regions mutated in the B.1.351 and B.1.1.7 variants were reportedly recognized by nearly half of the unique spike-specific TCRs.

The material sequenced was peripheral blood, taken 28 days after the second AZD1222 dose. The origin of this receptor is an adult who received the AZD1222 COVID-19 vaccine.

The DNA is as follows: TGCAGTGCTAGTCCCGACAGCCGAATCTCCTACGAGCAGTACTTC. Translated, this is CSASPDSRISYEQYF. The chain couples TRBV20-1 to TRBJ2-7; 5 matching bases give a weak D call of TRBD1. V loses 3 bases, J loses 0 bases, and the germline ends lie 15 bases apart. The CDR3, cysteine through phenylalanine, is 15 amino acids long. The kept DNA is CDR3 alone, 45 bases in frame from the first base. Per the germline V gene (reference sequence), DFQATT is the CDR1 and SNEGSKA is the CDR2.